This T cell receptor beta chain was documented in a study of tumor-infiltrating lymphocytes in localized non-small cell lung cancer. Study as a whole: The cohort mixed smokers and never-smokers, several histologies, and some post-neoadjuvant-chemotherapy samples.

The CDR3 runs to 12 residues. The V gene's germline CDR1 is GTSNPN and CDR2 SVGIG (reference sequence). Only in-frame clones appear in the TCRdb table, and some are missing; sequencing was by immunoSEQ multiplex PCR. The sample records tens of thousands of clones, 55% to 75% being singletons. The chain employs TRBV30 and TRBJ1-4; TRBD1 might be the D (5 bases). The sample was lung tumor tissue. The sequence came from a human donor with non-small cell lung cancer. The CDR3 region is CALAGFDEKLFF. The CDR3 bases are TGTGCGCTTGCAGGGTTCGATGAAAAACTGTTTTTT. Combining the CDR3 with reference TRBV30 and TRBJ1-4 gives the whole variable domain SQTIHQWPATLVQPVGSPLSLECTVEGTSNPNLYWYRQAAGRGLQLLFYSVGIGQISSEVPQNLSASRPQDRQFILSSKKLLLSDSGFYLCALAGFDEKLFFGSGTQLSVL.